The clone carrying this TCR beta chain was seen a single time. Assay used: immunoSEQ multiplex PCR; TCRdb lists only in-frame clones, some missing. In the table there are around 140,000 clones, roughly 90% of which are singletons. The entry originates in a study of blood T cell repertoires in COVID-19. Trimming left V 1 base short and J 6 bases short, with 13 bases between. CDR3 length equals 13 residues. Germline V CDR1 and CDR2: GTSNPN, SVGIG (reference sequence). The sequence came from a human donor with COVID-19, enrolled during active disease. The donor label of this sample is uncertain. V and J are TRBV30 and TRBJ2-7, with D possibly matching TRBD1 (5 bases). Sequencing was done on a sample of peripheral blood. The CDR3 reads CAWSDTHRTEQYF. As DNA, the CDR3 is TGTGCCTGGAGTGATACCCACAGGACCGAGCAGTACTTC.